This T cell receptor beta chain was sequenced in a study of T-cell memory formation after mild COVID-19. The wider study: Among the donors, TCR clusters were largely specific to each donor.

A single record per CDR3 protein comes from TCRdb applying MiXCR to the 5' RACE reads. Of roughly 100,000 distinct CDR3 sequences in the sample, roughly 12% are singletons; the top ten hold around 30%. Study-level points and caveats: Researchers report contracting CD4+ clones mostly in CM and EM, with CD8+ clones in EMRA. Balance between CD4 and CD8 was seen in clones contracting day 15 to 85, and a CD4+ lean was seen in later expanders. Confirmation of SARS-CoV-2 specificity was lacking for second-wave clones peaking day 37.

CDR3 length: 15 amino acids. V lost 4 bases and J 8 bases, leaving 16 bases between the germline ends. Germline lookup yields CDR1 SGDLS and CDR2 YYNGEE. This clonotype has a handful of counts. Its antigen remains unknown. The chain recombines TRBV9 with TRBJ1-6, with unresolved D. The receptor was derived from an adult woman who had mild COVID-19 (a few samples of this study predate the infection). Cell type and time point are not known. The sample consisted of PBMCs or a T cell subset sorted from them (not recorded which). The CDR3 sequence is CASSRLPLAYSPLHF. The CDR3 nucleotides are TGTGCCAGCAGCCGACTTCCATTGGCATATTCACCCCTCCACTTT.